This passage covers 20 T cell receptor beta chains from one sample sequenced in a study of T cell clones after liver transplantation. Profiling relied on immunoSEQ multiplex PCR, and the TCRdb table lists in-frame clones only, not all of them. Of 49,000 or so clones listed, roughly 74% were seen once; the top ten hold about 10%. The specimen comprised CD4+ T cells from blood, sampled approximately 54 months after liver transplant. These receptor sequences come from a human patient who received a liver transplant. The graft donor may have contributed some T cells.

The genes are TRBV27 and TRBJ2-4; 7 nucleotides line up with TRBD1. The J segment lost 1 base and the V segment lost 5 bases, leaving 8 bases of the junction unmatched. The V gene's germline CDR1 is MNHEY and CDR2 SMNVEV (reference sequence). The CDR3 extends over 16 amino acids. CDR3 nucleotides: TGTGCCAGCAGTCCCCGTCCCAGGGGGGCCAAAAACATTCAGTACTTC. It encodes CASSPRPRGAKNIQYF.

V and J are TRBV27 and TRBJ2-3, with D perhaps given as TRBD1 or TRBD2 (5 bases each). V was pared by 2 bases and J by 9 bases, with 9 bases between. CDR1 is MNHEY, CDR2 SMNVEV, per germline (reference sequence). This CDR3 spans 12 amino acids. CDR3 bases: TGTGCCAGCAGTTTAATGAGGGGAACGCAGTATTTT. Its protein product is CASSLMRGTQYF.

The gene calls are TRBV10-3 and TRBJ1-3; the match to TRBD1 covers 11 bases. Trimming took 10 bases from V and 2 from J; bases not matched to a gene: 10. Germline V gene data show CDR1 as ENHRY and CDR2 as SYGVKD. The CDR3 extends over 16 amino acids. In DNA form, the CDR3 reads TGTGCCACACAAGAACCGGGACAGGGGGCTGGAAACACCATATATTTT. Protein: CATQEPGQGAGNTIYF.

J is TRBJ1-2 and V is TRBV15, with a tentative D call TRBD1 (6 bases). Germline assignment: CDR1 LNHNV and CDR2 YYDKDF (reference sequence). This CDR3 spans 14 amino acids. V lost 0 bases and J lost 5, with 10 bases in between. Written as DNA, the CDR3 is TGTGCCACCAGCAGAGATCAAACAGGGTATGGCTACACCTTC. This encodes CATSRDQTGYGYTF.

This chain joins TRBV7-2 and TRBJ1-6; the match to TRBD1 covers 8 bases. Per germline, CDR1 SGHTA and CDR2 FQGNSA. The CDR3 has 16 residues. Trimming at V came to 5 bases and at J to 10 bases, leaving 13 bases not matched to a gene. Here the CDR3 reads CASSPRSGTGSSPLHF. The CDR3 bases are TGTGCCAGCAGCCCCCGGTCCGGGACAGGATCCTCACCCCTCCACTTT.

This clone has more than one count but fewer than ten. The chain uses TRBV11-2 and TRBJ1-2; D may be TRBD1 (5 bases). V was pared by 2 bases and J by 7 bases, with 8 bases between. The length of the CDR3 is 12 residues. The germline CDR1 and CDR2 sequences are SGHAT and FQNNGV. The DNA of the CDR3 is TGTGCCAGCAGCTTAAGCCAGGGTGGCTACACCTTC. Its protein is CASSLSQGGYTF.

The sample holds one count of this clone. The chain is built from TRBV18 and TRBJ2-3; 10 bases fit TRBD1. The CDR3 runs 15 residues. V lost 4 bases and J lost 5; bases outside the gene matches: 6. Germline values: CDR1 KGHSH, CDR2 LQKENI. The chain's CDR3 is CASSRGTGAIDTQYF. The CDR3 region has the DNA TGTGCCAGCTCACGAGGGACAGGGGCTATAGATACGCAGTATTTT.

The gene calls are TRBV6-5 and TRBJ2-5, with D possibly being TRBD2 (6 bases). The CDR3 loop spans 15 amino acids. The V gene lost 2 bases and the J gene lost 5 bases, with 15 bases spanning the gap. Germline CDR1 and CDR2: MNHEY and SVGAGI. As DNA, the CDR3 is TGTGCCAGCAGTTACAATGGGGACTCCAAGGAGACCCAGTACTTC. This gives the protein CASSYNGDSKETQYF.

V gene TRBV28 combines with J gene TRBJ2-7; a weak D match, TRBD2 (6 bases). The germline V gene encodes CDR1 MDHEN and CDR2 SYDVKM. V lost 1 base and J lost 3, with 13 bases in between. The CDR3 is 15 residues long. CDR3 protein: CASSLLAGRIYEQYF. The CDR3 coding sequence is TGTGCCAGCAGTTTATTGGCGGGGAGAATCTACGAGCAGTACTTC.

A single count supports this clone. The V call is TRBV5-4, the J call TRBJ2-2, with 8 bases fitting TRBD1. The junction had 5 bases not matched to a gene; V was cut back by 3 bases and J by 1 base. This CDR3 has 16 residues. Germline V gives CDR1 SGHNT, CDR2 YYREEE (reference sequence). In DNA, the CDR3 is TGTGCCAGCAGCTCCGCCGGGACAGGGAACACCGGGGAGCTGTTTTTT. Translated, it gives CASSSAGTGNTGELFF.

This clone came up once. This sequence joins TRBV7-6 and TRBJ2-5, with D perhaps assigned TRBD1 or TRBD2 (5 bases each). Per the germline V gene, CDR1 is SGHVS and CDR2 is FNYEAQ. There are 15 residues in the CDR3. V lost 3 bases and J lost 2, with 13 bases in between. In DNA, the CDR3 is TGTGCCAGCAGCTTGGGGGTTTCTTTACAAGAGACCCAGTACTTC. Translated: CASSLGVSLQETQYF.

This clone was recorded once. The chain links TRBV11-1 to TRBJ1-3; D possibly corresponds to TRBD1 (6 bases). Germline V lookup: CDR1 SGHAT, CDR2 FQDESV (reference sequence). CDR3 length equals 15 residues. The V and J ends lost 3 bases and 0 bases respectively, with 9 bases between them. This chain's CDR3 is CASSFTGTSGNTIYF. In DNA, the CDR3 is TGTGCCAGCAGCTTTACAGGGACCTCTGGAAACACCATATATTTT.

The rearrangement joins TRBV6-1 to TRBJ2-1; possible D gene TRBD1, 6 bases. The CDR3 has 15 residues. The germline V and J ends were trimmed by 3 bases and 0 bases, with 9 bases remaining between them. In germline, CDR1 is MNHNS, CDR2 SASEGT. CDR3 sequence (DNA): TGTGCCAGCAGTGAGCAGGGGAGCTCCTACAATGAGCAGTTCTTC. Its translation: CASSEQGSSYNEQFF.

V usage is TRBV5-6 and J usage is TRBJ2-5; the match to TRBD1 covers 8 bases. Germline assignment: CDR1 SGHDT and CDR2 YYEEEE. Germline trimming cut 1 base from V and 5 bases from J; bases unmatched to any gene: 1. This CDR3 has 13 residues. The CDR3 nucleotides are TGTGCCAGCAGCTTGACAGGGGGGGAGACCCAGTACTTC. Translated: CASSLTGGETQYF.

The chain combines TRBV11-2 with TRBJ1-3; perhaps TRBD1 as D (6 bases). V was pared by 0 bases and J by 4 bases, with 10 bases between. Germline V gene data show CDR1 as SGHAT and CDR2 as FQNNGV. The CDR3 runs 15 residues. The CDR3 here is CASSLERGKGNTIYF. CDR3 bases: TGTGCCAGCAGCTTAGAAAGGGGGAAAGGAAACACCATATATTTT.

This rearrangement joins TRBV7-2 to TRBJ2-7; 14 positions agree with TRBD2. CDR1 and CDR2 (germline): SGHTA, FQGNSA. This CDR3 has 18 amino acids. J was trimmed by 0 bases and V by 5 bases; bases with no gene match: 9. CDR3 bases: TGTGCCAGCAGCCCCCACGGGACTAGCGGGGGCACCTCCTACGAGCAGTACTTC. This encodes CASSPHGTSGGTSYEQYF.

The chain recombines TRBV25-1 with TRBJ2-7; D is undetermined. V was clipped by 6 bases and J by 4 bases, with 16 bases between them. The CDR3 contains 14 residues. Germline CDR1 is MGHDK and CDR2 is SYGVNS. CDR3 region: CASSRQNTEYEQYF. The CDR3 DNA sequence: TGTGCCAGCAGCCGTCAGAATACAGAATACGAGCAGTACTTC.

The chain employs TRBV2 and TRBJ1-4; perhaps TRBD1 as D (5 bases). Germline assignment: CDR1 SNHLY and CDR2 FYNNEI. V was cut by 2 bases and J by 8 bases, with 12 bases left in between. The length of the CDR3 is 14 residues. Here the CDR3 DNA reads TGTGCCAGCAGTGAACGACTTTGGGACGAAAAACTGTTTTTT. This gives the protein CASSERLWDEKLFF.

J is TRBJ2-7 and V is TRBV2; D tentatively reads TRBD1 or TRBD2 (5 bases each). V was shortened by 2 bases and J by 5 bases, with 7 bases between the two germline ends. CDR1 is SNHLY and CDR2 is FYNNEI in the germline V gene. The CDR3 covers 12 residues. CDR3 sequence: CASSERGDEQYF. Here the CDR3 DNA reads TGTGCCAGCAGTGAAAGAGGGGACGAGCAGTACTTC. The entire variable domain, with the rest obtained from reference TRBV2 and TRBJ2-7, is as follows: EPEVTQTPSHQVTQMGQEVILRCVPISNHLYFYWYRQILGQKVEFLVSFYNNEISEKSEIFDDQFSVERPDGSNFTLKIRSTKLEDSAMYFCASSERGDEQYFGPGTRLTVT.

The chain links TRBV28 to TRBJ1-4; 11 bases align to TRBD1. Germline assignment: CDR1 MDHEN and CDR2 SYDVKM. This CDR3 has 13 residues. The junction had 4 bases not matched to a gene; V was cut back by 8 bases and J by 8 bases. The DNA of the CDR3 is TGTGCCAGCCGGACAGGGGGCGGGGAAAAACTGTTTTTT. This encodes CASRTGGGEKLFF.